These 30 T cell receptor beta chains were sequenced from one sample in a study of cytomegalovirus exposure and HLA in healthy donors. PCR primers comprised 60 Vbeta and 13 Jbeta primers. Sequencing used immunoSEQ multiplex PCR; TCRdb keeps in-frame clones, though not all of them. The sample holds approximately 140,000 clones, approximately 85% seen once. The source material was PBMCs. The origin of the receptors is a boy aged 10-17 years in good health and CMV-seronegative.

This sequence joins TRBV4-1 and TRBJ2-7, with no clear D. V was shortened by 1 base and J by 3 bases, with 13 bases between the two germline ends. CDR1 is MGHRA and CDR2 is YSYEKL in the germline V gene. The CDR3 loop spans 15 amino acids. The CDR3 region has the DNA TGCGCCAGCAGCCAAGTAAGCCAGGCTGGCTACGAGCAGTACTTC. This translates into CASSQVSQAGYEQYF.

The chain employs TRBV4-2 and TRBJ2-7, with a possible D match to TRBD2 (5 bases). The CDR3 length is 16 residues. Trimming shortened V by 0 bases and J by 2 bases, and 14 bases separated the two germline ends. Germline V CDR1 and CDR2: LGHNA, YNFKEQ. In nucleotides, the CDR3 is TGTGCCAGCAGCCAAGATTTTTCGGGAACTGCCTACGAGCAGTACTTC. Translation: CASSQDFSGTAYEQYF.

The V and J genes are TRBV5-6 and TRBJ2-7, with D uncertain. Per germline, CDR1 SGHDT and CDR2 YYEEEE. The V gene lost 4 bases and the J gene lost 2 bases, with 10 bases spanning the gap. The CDR3 has 13 residues. The CDR3 sequence: CASSLSGPYEQYF. CDR3 bases: TGTGCCAGCAGCCTCTCTGGCCCCTACGAGCAGTACTTC.

This chain uses TRBV5-1 with TRBJ2-3; no firm D call. CDR3 length equals 17 residues. Per the germline V gene, CDR1 is SGHRS and CDR2 is YFSETQ. V was pared by 4 bases and J by 0 bases, with 18 bases between. CDR3 sequence reads: CASSPIPLETSTDTQYF. The CDR3 nucleotides read TGCGCCAGCAGCCCCATACCCCTAGAAACCAGCACAGATACGCAGTATTTT.

V gene TRBV7-8 combines with J gene TRBJ2-1; 10 positions agree with TRBD2. The CDR3 contains 20 residues. The junction had 13 bases not matched to a gene; V was cut back by 2 bases and J by 0 bases. CDR1 and CDR2 (germline): SGHVS, FQNEAQ. In DNA, the CDR3 is TGTGCCAGCAGCTTATTTTGGTCTAGCGGGAGCGCGAGCTCCTACAATGAGCAGTTCTTC. It encodes CASSLFWSSGSASSYNEQFF. Full variable domain (missing parts from reference TRBV7-8 and TRBJ2-1): GAGVSQSPRYKVAKRGQDVALRCDPISGHVSLFWYQQALGQGPEFLTYFQNEAQLDKSGLPSDRFFAERPEGSVSTLKIQRTQQEDSAVYLCASSLFWSSGSASSYNEQFFGPGTRLTVL.

Of note for this clone: Sequence at one end of the junction differs from germline and may be a read error. The chain joins TRBV7-2 to TRBJ1-1, with 9 bases lining up with TRBD1. The CDR3 has 14 amino acids. Germline V gene sequence: CDR1 SGHTA, CDR2 FQGNSA. CDR3 in DNA: TGTGTCAGCAGCTCAGGACAGGGGTTCACTGAAGCTTTCTTT. Amino acid sequence: CVSSSGQGFTEAFF.

The V and J genes are TRBV5-1 and TRBJ2-5, with 7 bases lining up with TRBD2. The CDR3 covers 13 residues. The V segment lost 4 bases and the J segment 3 bases; nucleotides outside the gene matches: 3. In germline, CDR1 is SGHRS, CDR2 YFSETQ. The CDR3 here is CASSQAGKETQYF. CDR3 sequence (DNA): TGCGCCAGCAGCCAAGCGGGGAAAGAGACCCAGTACTTC. The whole variable domain, remainder taken from reference TRBV5-1 and TRBJ2-5, is KAGVTQTPRYLIKTRGQQVTLSCSPISGHRSVSWYQQTPGQGLQFLFEYFSETQRNKGNFPGRFSGRQFSNSRSEMNVSTLELGDSALYLCASSQAGKETQYFGPGTRLLVL.

The gene calls are TRBV19 and TRBJ2-7, with TRBD2 as a possible D gene (5 bases). V was trimmed by 5 bases and J by 0 bases, leaving 14 bases between them. This CDR3 is built from 15 residues. Per germline, CDR1 LNHDA and CDR2 SQIVND (reference sequence). CDR3 residues: CASSQQRHYSYEQYF. In nucleotides, the CDR3 is TGTGCCAGTAGTCAGCAGCGGCACTACTCCTACGAGCAGTACTTC.

The V and J genes are TRBV27 and TRBJ2-5; 7 bases are shared with TRBD1. Gene TRBJ2-7 matches the end of the DNA better, so the J call may be wrong. CDR3 length equals 13 residues. Germline V gives CDR1 MNHEY, CDR2 SMNVEV (reference sequence). CDR3 region: CASGYRGTHEQYF. In nucleotides, the CDR3 is TGTGCCAGCGGATACAGGGGTACCCACGAGCAGTACTTC.

The genes are TRBV7-2 and TRBJ2-7; perhaps TRBD2 as D (6 bases). Deletions cut 5 bases from V and 2 bases from J, with 19 bases between. The CDR3 has 16 amino acids. Germline V CDR1 and CDR2: SGHTA, FQGNSA. This chain's CDR3 is CASSTAVRAGTYEQYF. CDR3 bases: TGTGCCAGCAGCACCGCCGTGAGGGCGGGGACCTACGAGCAGTACTTC.

J is TRBJ2-5 and V is TRBV9; D is possibly TRBD1 (5 bases). Trimming left V 2 bases short and J 1 base short, with 9 bases between. Germline CDR1 is SGDLS and CDR2 is YYNGEE. The CDR3 contains 14 residues. Written as DNA, the CDR3 is TGTGCCAGCAGCGTTTCAAGGGGCCAAGAGACCCAGTACTTC. It yields the protein CASSVSRGQETQYF.

The V call is TRBV19, the J call TRBJ1-5, with D unresolved. V lost 7 bases and J 3 bases, leaving 16 bases between the germline ends. The CDR3 consists of 15 residues. The V gene's germline CDR1 is LNHDA and CDR2 SQIVND (reference sequence). CDR3 DNA: TGTGCCAGTACCGACTCTCCGAGGAACAATCAGCCCCAGCATTTT. It is translated as CASTDSPRNNQPQHF.

The chain recombines TRBV5-4 with TRBJ2-1, with 10 bases matching TRBD1. The germline V gene has CDR1 SGHNT and CDR2 YYREEE (reference sequence). The CDR3 loop spans 15 amino acids. Losses at the gene ends were 5 bases for V and 3 bases for J; bases not matched to a gene: 5. The CDR3 DNA follows: TGTGCCAGCAGAGCTGACAGGGGGCTCTACAATGAGCAGTTCTTC. This translates into CASRADRGLYNEQFF.

This chain links TRBV10-3 with TRBJ2-1, with TRBD2 matching over 14 bases. CDR3 size: 17 residues. Germline V CDR1 and CDR2: ENHRY, SYGVKD. The J segment lost 7 bases and the V segment lost 6 bases, leaving 11 bases of the junction unmatched. The CDR3 loop reads CAIRNGLAGGTGNEQFF. The CDR3 DNA reads as TGTGCCATCAGGAACGGACTAGCGGGGGGCACGGGAAATGAGCAGTTCTTC.

The chain has TRBV2 and TRBJ2-2; 9 bases are a match to TRBD2. The CDR3 consists of 14 residues. Germline CDR1 reads SNHLY; CDR2 reads FYNNEI. V lost 4 bases and J lost 7; bases outside the gene matches: 4. This CDR3 reads CASSVRGGGGELFF. The CDR3, as DNA: TGTGCCAGCAGTGTGCGGGGGGGAGGCGGGGAGCTGTTTTTT. The variable domain in full, completed from reference TRBV2 and TRBJ2-2, reads EPEVTQTPSHQVTQMGQEVILRCVPISNHLYFYWYRQILGQKVEFLVSFYNNEISEKSEIFDDQFSVERPDGSNFTLKIRSTKLEDSAMYFCASSVRGGGGELFFGEGSRLTVL.

The chain joins TRBV19 to TRBJ2-1, with D hard to call. V was shortened by 5 bases and J by 3 bases, with 11 bases between the two germline ends. CDR1 is LNHDA and CDR2 is SQIVND in the germline V gene (reference sequence). The CDR3 runs to 14 residues. In nucleotides, the CDR3 is TGTGCCAGTAGTCTCATAGCAGTCTACAATGAGCAGTTCTTC. Amino acids: CASSLIAVYNEQFF.

This chain uses TRBV18 with TRBJ1-2, with D possibly TRBD1 on 5 matching bases. This CDR3 is 15 amino acids long. The ends were cut back, 2 bases at V and 7 bases at J, with 17 bases in the middle. The germline gives CDR1 KGHSH, CDR2 LQKENI. CDR3 sequence reads: CASSPADTTGGGYTF. The CDR3 coding sequence is TGTGCCAGCTCACCAGCGGACACGACCGGCGGTGGCTACACCTTC.

This clone has a handful of counts. V usage is TRBV19 and J usage is TRBJ1-4; 9 nucleotides match TRBD1. This CDR3 region has 15 residues. Germline V gene sequence: CDR1 LNHDA, CDR2 SQIVND (reference sequence). With 7 bases clipped from V and 8 bases from J, the junction kept 11 bases outside the gene matches. The CDR3 is CASTAGTGNREKLFF. DNA for the CDR3: TGTGCCAGTACCGCTGGGACAGGGAATCGGGAAAAACTGTTTTTT.

The rearrangement joins TRBV5-1 to TRBJ2-5, with 9 bases lining up with TRBD2. Germline loops: CDR1 SGHRS, CDR2 YFSETQ. V dropped 4 bases and J dropped 5; count of bases not matched to a gene: 6. The CDR3 is 14 residues long. CDR3 sequence: CASSLSGSAETQYF. CDR3 DNA: TGCGCCAGCAGCCTTAGCGGGAGCGCTGAGACCCAGTACTTC. Variable domain in full (rest from reference TRBV5-1 and TRBJ2-5): KAGVTQTPRYLIKTRGQQVTLSCSPISGHRSVSWYQQTPGQGLQFLFEYFSETQRNKGNFPGRFSGRQFSNSRSEMNVSTLELGDSALYLCASSLSGSAETQYFGPGTRLLVL.

The chain combines TRBV5-1 with TRBJ1-2; D not resolved. Germline V lookup: CDR1 SGHRS, CDR2 YFSETQ. Trimming took 2 bases from V and 1 from J, leaving 9 bases between them. The CDR3 consists of 14 residues. In nucleotides, the CDR3 is TGCGCCAGCAGCTTTGACACCGATAACTATGGCTACACCTTC. This translates into CASSFDTDNYGYTF.

The CDR3 protein is CASSTGTGVNQPQHF. CDR3 coding DNA: TGTGCCAGCAGCACCGGGACAGGTGTAAATCAGCCCCAGCATTTT. The chain is built from TRBV9 and TRBJ1-5, with 8 bases lining up with TRBD1. The CDR3 is 15 amino acids. Germline trimming cut 4 bases from V and 4 bases from J; bases unmatched to any gene: 7. CDR1 and CDR2 (germline): SGDLS, YYNGEE.

The chain employs TRBV10-3 and TRBJ2-2; 9 positions match TRBD2. J gave up 7 bases and V 6 bases, and 21 bases lay outside the gene matches. This CDR3 has 19 residues. Germline CDR1 reads ENHRY; CDR2 reads SYGVKD. The CDR3 protein is CAISPSREGRKVTGGELFF. As DNA, the CDR3 is TGTGCCATCAGCCCCTCGCGGGAGGGTCGTAAGGTGACGGGCGGGGAGCTGTTTTTT.

The chain has TRBV29-1 and TRBJ2-5, with unresolved D. Trimming cost V 8 bases and J 1 base, with 11 bases left between them. This CDR3 region has 12 residues. From germline, CDR1 is SQVTM and CDR2 ANQGSEA. The CDR3 is CSSSFRQETQYF. CDR3 nucleotides: TGCAGCTCTTCCTTTCGCCAAGAGACCCAGTACTTC.

V is TRBV5-1 and J is TRBJ1-1; 7 positions agree with TRBD1. The length of the CDR3 is 16 residues. The V segment lost 4 bases and the J segment 1 base; nucleotides outside the gene matches: 10. CDR1 and CDR2 from the germline V gene are SGHRS and YFSETQ. The CDR3 DNA is TGCGCCAGCAGCAACCGGGACAGAGATAAGAACACTGAAGCTTTCTTT. It specifies CASSNRDRDKNTEAFF. Together with reference TRBV5-1 and TRBJ1-1, the CDR3 gives the full variable domain: KAGVTQTPRYLIKTRGQQVTLSCSPISGHRSVSWYQQTPGQGLQFLFEYFSETQRNKGNFPGRFSGRQFSNSRSEMNVSTLELGDSALYLCASSNRDRDKNTEAFFGQGTRLTVV.

The chain uses TRBV13 and TRBJ2-1, with 7 positions matching TRBD1. The junction had 5 bases not matched to a gene; V was cut back by 5 bases and J by 1 base. This CDR3 has 15 amino acids. Germline loops: CDR1 PRHDT, CDR2 FYEKMQ (reference sequence). The CDR3 coding sequence is TGTGCCAGCAGCCACAGGGGACAATCCTACAATGAGCAGTTCTTC. It is translated as CASSHRGQSYNEQFF.

The sample holds one count of this clone. The V and J genes are TRBV9 and TRBJ1-5; perhaps TRBD1 as D (5 bases). The V gene lost 3 bases and the J gene lost 7 bases, with 11 bases spanning the gap. The CDR3 has 13 amino acids. From germline, CDR1 is SGDLS and CDR2 YYNGEE. This chain's CDR3 is CASSEADRQPQHF. CDR3 DNA sequence: TGTGCCAGCAGCGAAGCAGACAGACAGCCCCAGCATTTT.

The chain carries TRBV25-1 and TRBJ2-3, with TRBD2 matching over 7 bases. The CDR3 sequence is 16 residues long. Germline-derived CDR1 and CDR2 are MGHDK and SYGVNS. The ends lost 4 bases at V and 2 bases at J; junction bases unmatched: 9. The CDR3 loop is CASSGSRTSTTDTQYF. The CDR3 region has the DNA TGTGCCAGCAGTGGCTCCCGGACTAGTACCACAGATACGCAGTATTTT.

The V call is TRBV7-8, the J call TRBJ2-1; D unresolved. This CDR3 has 13 amino acids. CDR1 and CDR2 from the germline V gene are SGHVS and FQNEAQ. V was clipped by 5 bases and J by 7 bases, with 12 bases between them. The CDR3 protein is CASSPPRVNEQFF. CDR3 sequence (DNA): TGTGCCAGCAGCCCGCCTCGGGTAAATGAGCAGTTCTTC. The whole variable domain, remainder taken from reference TRBV7-8 and TRBJ2-1, is GAGVSQSPRYKVAKRGQDVALRCDPISGHVSLFWYQQALGQGPEFLTYFQNEAQLDKSGLPSDRFFAERPEGSVSTLKIQRTQQEDSAVYLCASSPPRVNEQFFGPGTRLTVL.

V and J are TRBV10-3 and TRBJ2-1, with D possibly TRBD1 on 5 matching bases. The CDR3 sequence is 15 residues long. Germline assignment: CDR1 ENHRY and CDR2 SYGVKD. V dropped 4 bases and J dropped 0 bases, with 10 bases sitting between them. The CDR3 sequence: CAISGGRSSYNEQFF. The DNA of the CDR3 is TGTGCCATCAGTGGGGGCCGAAGCTCCTACAATGAGCAGTTCTTC.

This clone came up a few times. This rearrangement joins TRBV4-3 to TRBJ2-5, with TRBD2 matching 9 bases. Germline CDR1 reads LGHNA; CDR2 reads YSLEER. After removal of 2 bases from V and 4 bases from J, the junction contained 2 bases not matched to a gene. This CDR3 spans 14 amino acids. The CDR3 DNA is TGCGCCAGCAGCCAACTTAGCGGGAGAGAGACCCAGTACTTC. Residues: CASSQLSGRETQYF.